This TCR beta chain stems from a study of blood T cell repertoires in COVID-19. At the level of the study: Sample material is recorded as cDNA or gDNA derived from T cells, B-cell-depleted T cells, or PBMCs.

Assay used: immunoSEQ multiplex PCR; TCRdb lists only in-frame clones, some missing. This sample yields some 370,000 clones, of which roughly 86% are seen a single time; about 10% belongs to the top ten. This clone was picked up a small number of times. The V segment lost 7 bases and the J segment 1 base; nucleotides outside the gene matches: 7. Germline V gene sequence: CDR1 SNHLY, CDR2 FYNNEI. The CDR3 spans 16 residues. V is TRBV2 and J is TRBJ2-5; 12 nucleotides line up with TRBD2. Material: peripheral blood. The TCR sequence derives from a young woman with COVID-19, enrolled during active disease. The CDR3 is CASIPPGLAGQETQYF. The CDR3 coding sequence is TGTGCCAGCATTCCCCCGGGACTAGCGGGCCAAGAGACCCAGTACTTC.